The 27 T cell receptor beta chains reported below all come from one sample, sequenced in a study of post-analysis software for immune sequencing data. Study-level results: Patients showed TRBV5-6, TRBV5-1 and TRBV20-1 among five TRBV segments more frequent than in controls.

Their cognate antigens are unknown. cDNA libraries for TCR beta contained unique molecular identifiers. TCRdb re-called the PCR reads with MiXCR, one entry per CDR3 protein. Of hundreds of thousands of distinct CDR3 sequences listed, about 32% are singletons. Sequencing was performed on blood. Source of these receptors: a girl aged 5-17 years with multiple sclerosis.

V gene TRBV6-5 combines with J gene TRBJ1-5, with D maybe TRBD1 (5 bases). CDR3 size: 16 residues. V was shortened by 2 bases and J by 0 bases, with 11 bases between the two germline ends. The germline CDR1 and CDR2 sequences are MNHEY and SVGAGI. The CDR3 DNA sequence: TGTGCCAGCAGTTACCGGGGACCCTATAGCAATCAGCCCCAGCATTTT. Encoded protein: CASSYRGPYSNQPQHF.

The chain is built from TRBV5-4 and TRBJ2-5, with D unresolved. Between the trimmed V and J ends, which lost 0 bases and 2 bases, there was a span of 11 bases. Germline values: CDR1 SGHNT, CDR2 YYREEE (reference sequence). There are 15 residues in the CDR3. CDR3 nucleotide sequence: TGTGCCAGCAGCTTGGATGTGTTGGATCAAGAGACCCAGTACTTC. Protein sequence: CASSLDVLDQETQYF.

In its sample, this clonotype was seen a few times. The genes are TRBV20-1 and TRBJ2-1; TRBD2 matches 9 bases. Germline V gives CDR1 DFQATT, CDR2 SNEGSKA (reference sequence). The length of the CDR3 is 14 residues. Trimming cost V 5 bases and J 9 bases; bases outside gene matches: 11. The CDR3 loop reads CSAGRTSAFSEQFF. CDR3 DNA: TGCAGTGCTGGAAGGACTAGCGCGTTCTCTGAGCAGTTCTTC.

The chain employs TRBV28 and TRBJ1-2; D gene ambiguous. The germline V and J ends were trimmed by 6 bases and 3 bases, with 14 bases remaining between them. The CDR3 is 14 amino acids. Germline-derived CDR1 and CDR2 are MDHEN and SYDVKM. CDR3: CASRLSGTDYGYTF. DNA for the CDR3: TGTGCCAGCAGACTATCTGGAACCGACTATGGCTACACCTTC.

A remark on this clonotype: A read error may produce the germline difference seen at one junction end. The J gene is TRBJ1-5, the V gene TRBV10-3; the match to TRBD1 covers 11 bases. Germline V gene sequence: CDR1 ENHRY, CDR2 SYGVKD. This CDR3 spans 17 amino acids. CDR3 DNA sequence: TGTGCCATCAGTGAATTGGGGACAGGGGGGAACAATCGGCCCCAGCATTTT. The encoded protein is CAISELGTGGNNRPQHF.

Here the CDR3 DNA reads TGCAGTGCTAGAGAATCTCGGGACCCGGGGGGCAATGAGCAGTTCTTC. Protein sequence: CSARESRDPGGNEQFF. The chain joins TRBV20-1 to TRBJ2-1; 7 nucleotides line up with TRBD2. Germline CDR1 and CDR2: DFQATT and SNEGSKA (reference sequence). The trim removed 0 bases at V and 6 bases at J, leaving 11 bases unmatched. The CDR3 is made up of 16 amino acids.

This rearrangement joins TRBV7-6 to TRBJ2-1; 11 nucleotides match TRBD2. Germline CDR1 reads SGHVS; CDR2 reads FNYEAQ. The CDR3 runs 16 residues. V shed 5 bases, J shed 4 bases, and the junction held 7 bases outside the gene matches. The CDR3 DNA follows: TGTGCCAGCAGCATCTCACTAGCGGGAGAATACAATGAGCAGTTCTTC. It is translated as CASSISLAGEYNEQFF. Based on the CDR3 plus reference TRBV7-6 and TRBJ2-1, the full variable domain is GAGVSQSPRYKVTKRGQDVALRCDPISGHVSLYWYRQALGQGPEFLTYFNYEAQQDKSGLPNDRFSAERPEGSISTLTIQRTEQRDSAMYRCASSISLAGEYNEQFFGPGTRLTVL.

The chain links TRBV7-2 to TRBJ2-1; D possibly corresponds to TRBD2 (6 bases). In germline, CDR1 is SGHTA, CDR2 FQGNSA. Trimming pared 4 bases from V and 0 bases from J, leaving 13 bases between. This CDR3 comprises 16 residues. The CDR3 DNA is TGTGCCAGCAGCTCGCGGAGGGCGGGCTCCTACAATGAGCAGTTCTTC. Amino acids: CASSSRRAGSYNEQFF.

The chain joins TRBV20-1 to TRBJ2-1; 9 nucleotides line up with TRBD2. CDR1 DFQATT and CDR2 SNEGSKA come from the germline V gene (reference sequence). J was trimmed by 7 bases and V by 7 bases; bases with no gene match: 8. The CDR3 contains 13 residues. CDR3 protein: CSGGSGRWNEQFF. The DNA of the CDR3 is TGCAGTGGAGGGAGCGGGAGGTGGAATGAGCAGTTCTTC.

This clonotype was detected many times. The chain has TRBV29-1 and TRBJ2-5, with D possibly TRBD2 on 7 matching bases. Germline CDR1 SQVTM, CDR2 ANQGSEA. The CDR3 runs to 17 residues. V lost 7 bases to trimming and J lost 5 bases, with 29 bases between them. DNA of the CDR3: TGCAGCGCCACAATCTGGGGACCACAGGGCGGGAGCGAGACCCAGTACTTC. Encoded protein: CSATIWGPQGGSETQYF.

This clonotype was seen a few times. This chain joins TRBV5-1 and TRBJ2-5, with 8 nucleotides matching TRBD1. Trimming removed 6 bases from V and 5 bases from J; junction bases left unmatched: 9. CDR3 length: 14 amino acids. CDR1 SGHRS and CDR2 YFSETQ come from the germline V gene. CDR3 nucleotide sequence: TGCGCCAGCACCTCCCGGACAGGGATGGAGACCCAGTACTTC. This translates into CASTSRTGMETQYF.

For this clonotype: The DNA is left out, because the CDR3 cannot be placed on it with certainty; the CDR3 is given as TCRdb lists it. The genes are TRBV9 and TRBJ2-6. Including both end residues, the CDR3 is 14 amino acids long. Germline CDR1 is SGDLS and CDR2 is YYNGEE. CDR3 region: CASSVGSGANVPTF.

The chain employs TRBV6-1 and TRBJ2-5; 12 bases align to TRBD2. Germline assignment: CDR1 MNHNS and CDR2 SASEGT. V dropped 7 bases and J dropped 5; count of bases not matched to a gene: 11. The CDR3 is 16 amino acids. The CDR3 is CASKWDGTSGLETQYF. The CDR3 DNA reads TGTGCCAGCAAATGGGATGGGACTAGCGGGCTTGAGACCCAGTACTTC.

In nucleotides, the CDR3 is TGCGCCAGCAGCCTAGCGGTAGACTACGAGCAGTACTTC. This gives the protein CASSLAVDYEQYF. The chain carries TRBV4-3 and TRBJ2-5; a weak D match, TRBD2 (6 bases). The DNA end is more similar to TRBJ2-7, so the J call may be wrong. This CDR3 spans 13 amino acids. Germline CDR1 is LGHNA and CDR2 is YSLEER.

The chain employs TRBV18 and TRBJ1-2; D remains unclear. Germline assignment: CDR1 KGHSH and CDR2 LQKENI. CDR3 length: 14 amino acids. Trimming removed 0 bases from V and 2 bases from J, with 7 bases in between. The CDR3 protein is CASSPPSVNYGYTF. The CDR3 coding sequence is TGTGCCAGCTCACCACCGTCGGTAAACTATGGCTACACCTTC.

In its sample, this clonotype was seen a few times. The chain is built from TRBV20-1 and TRBJ2-1, with D unresolved. V lost 5 bases, J lost 6 bases, and 26 bases lay in between. Germline V lookup: CDR1 DFQATT, CDR2 SNEGSKA (reference sequence). The CDR3 consists of 17 residues. CDR3 residues: CSAQTLPTGQRVNEQFF. As DNA, the CDR3 is TGCAGTGCTCAGACTCTTCCCACGGGTCAAAGGGTCAATGAGCAGTTCTTC.

This clonotype has ten or more counts. One junction end disagrees with the germline gene, perhaps due to a read error. This sequence joins TRBV7-7 and TRBJ2-1; perhaps TRBD2 as D (5 bases). The CDR3 runs to 13 residues. Per germline, CDR1 SSHAT and CDR2 FNYEAQ (reference sequence). The CDR3 bases are TGTGCTAGCAGCCCGGCCGGGGACAATGAGCAGTTCTTC. The encoded protein is CASSPAGDNEQFF.

The genes are TRBV15 and TRBJ1-3, with 8 bases matching TRBD1. The CDR3 is made up of 15 amino acids. Germline loops: CDR1 LNHNV, CDR2 YYDKDF (reference sequence). After removal of 4 bases from V and 4 bases from J, the junction contained 6 bases not matched to a gene. The CDR3 here is CATSTNRGSGNTIYF. CDR3 in DNA: TGTGCCACCAGCACAAACAGGGGGTCGGGAAACACCATATATTTT.

The chain employs TRBV29-1 and TRBJ2-7; D is unclear. Germline CDR1 SQVTM, CDR2 ANQGSEA. Trimming pared 7 bases from V and 7 bases from J, leaving 14 bases between. The CDR3 consists of 11 residues. CDR3 region: CSGTEANEQYF. The CDR3 DNA follows: TGCAGCGGAACAGAGGCCAATGAGCAGTACTTC.

The chain is built from TRBV4-2 and TRBJ2-3, with 13 nucleotides matching TRBD2. This CDR3 is built from 16 residues. The trim removed 4 bases at V and 7 bases at J, leaving 8 bases unmatched. Germline assignment: CDR1 LGHNA and CDR2 YNFKEQ. The CDR3 DNA sequence: TGTGCCAGCAGCCCGGCGACTAGCGGGGGGCTGAATACGCAGTATTTT. Its protein product is CASSPATSGGLNTQYF.

This clonotype was seen only a few times. The chain recombines TRBV20-1 with TRBJ2-5; weak D call: TRBD2 (6 bases). This CDR3 is built from 14 residues. Germline assignment: CDR1 DFQATT and CDR2 SNEGSKA (reference sequence). Trimming shortened V by 0 bases and J by 2 bases, and 10 bases separated the two germline ends. CDR3 in amino acids: CSAREWGVQETQYF. CDR3 in DNA: TGCAGTGCTAGAGAATGGGGGGTACAAGAGACCCAGTACTTC.

The J gene is TRBJ2-1, the V gene TRBV12-3 or TRBV12-4; TRBD2 aligns across 12 bases. Trimming cost V 5 bases and J 8 bases; bases outside gene matches: 10. The CDR3 runs 16 residues. CDR3 nucleotide sequence: TGTGCCAGCAGTCCGAGACTAGCGGGAGTGGGTCATGAGCAGTTCTTC. It yields the protein CASSPRLAGVGHEQFF.

In this sample, this clonotype turned up a few times. The chain combines TRBV20-1 with TRBJ1-1; D remains ambiguous. This CDR3 is built from 15 residues. The germline gives CDR1 DFQATT, CDR2 SNEGSKA (reference sequence). Between the trimmed V and J ends, which lost 4 bases and 2 bases, there was a span of 17 bases. CDR3 in amino acids: CSAIPPSWGNTEAFF. DNA for the CDR3: TGCAGTGCTATTCCCCCCAGTTGGGGTAACACTGAAGCTTTCTTT.

The chain couples TRBV28 to TRBJ1-4, with a tentative D call TRBD1 (6 bases). Germline V gene data show CDR1 as MDHEN and CDR2 as SYDVKM. The CDR3 is 16 amino acids. The V end was cut by 8 bases, the J end by 7 bases, with 23 bases between. The CDR3 sequence: CASLGFRGLGSEKLFF. CDR3 nucleotides: TGTGCCAGCCTAGGGTTCCGGGGGCTAGGGAGTGAAAAACTGTTTTTT.

The J gene is TRBJ1-1, the V gene TRBV6-2 or TRBV6-3; the D is unclear. Germline CDR1 MNHEY, CDR2 SVGEGT. The germline V and J ends were trimmed by 8 bases and 4 bases, with 8 bases remaining between them. This CDR3 has 11 amino acids. CDR3 nucleotides: TGTGCCAGCCGGATTCGCACTGAAGCTTTCTTT. It codes for CASRIRTEAFF.

Only a few counts were recorded for this clonotype. The genes are TRBV7-9 and TRBJ2-7; D gene uncertain. Trimming stripped 1 base from V and 1 base from J, with 8 bases between. The CDR3 contains 14 residues. Looked up from germline, CDR1 is SEHNR and CDR2 is FQNEAQ (reference sequence). The CDR3 nucleotides are TGTGCCAGCAGCTTAGTTTCGGATTCCTACGAGCAGTACTTC. This translates into CASSLVSDSYEQYF.

This clonotype was seen only a few times. The chain recombines TRBV11-2 with TRBJ2-3, with D possibly matching TRBD1 (5 bases). The CDR3 spans 15 residues. V was pared by 1 base and J by 3 bases, with 11 bases between. Per the germline V gene, CDR1 is SGHAT and CDR2 is FQNNGV. CDR3: CASSLVLGRTDTQYF. The DNA for the CDR3 is TGTGCCAGCAGCTTAGTGTTGGGGCGTACAGATACGCAGTATTTT. The full variable domain, in which reference TRBV11-2 and TRBJ2-3 provide the parts outside the CDR3, is EAGVAQSPRYKIIEKRQSVAFWCNPISGHATLYWYQQILGQGPKLLIQFQNNGVVDDSQLPKDRFSAERLKGVDSTLKIQPAKLEDSAVYLCASSLVLGRTDTQYFGPGTRLTVL.